This paragraph covers one T cell receptor beta chain sequence. The record originates from a study of beta chain features in type 1 diabetes. The authors reverse transcribed all of the isolated RNA, so sequencing captured expressed TCRB transcripts. The read count averaged about 3.3 million across naive, central memory and regulatory T cell samples. The table came from immunoSEQ multiplex PCR; TCRdb's copy has only in-frame clones and leaves some out. The sample contains a few hundred thousand clones, approximately 10% of which appear only once. The TCR comes from a woman aged 25-40 years in good health. Material for sequencing was naive CD4+ T cells from blood.

This chain's CDR3 is CATSRDRGDGANVLTF. The CDR3 DNA is TGTGCCACCAGCAGAGATCGGGGGGACGGGGCCAACGTCCTGACTTTC. V gene TRBV15 combines with J gene TRBJ2-6; 7 bases align to TRBD2. Trimming took 0 bases from V and 4 from J; bases not matched to a gene: 3. Germline V lookup: CDR1 LNHNV, CDR2 YYDKDF (reference sequence). The CDR3 spans 16 residues.